What follows describes a single T cell receptor beta chain. The source of the sample is a study of blood T cell repertoires in COVID-19. Across the study: Acute-phase and convalescent COVID-19 samples originated in the United States, Italy and Spain.

Sequencing was performed with immunoSEQ multiplex PCR; in TCRdb, only in-frame clones are kept and a portion is missing. The sample yields some 220,000 clones, about 90% seen once. Participant-given clinical history determined each cohort assignment. The CDR3 totals 15 residues. Trimming removed 4 bases at V and 0 bases at J, with 7 bases between. Germline loops: CDR1 LGHDT, CDR2 YNNKEL (reference sequence). Sequencing input: PBMCs or T cells enriched from blood (not recorded which). The source is a woman in her fifties or sixties in a cohort exposed to, infected with or recovered from COVID-19 (not recorded which). This sequence joins TRBV3-1 (or the pseudogene TRBV3-2) and TRBJ1-6; D call uncertain. CDR3 coding DNA: TGTGCCAGCAGCCCTGGAGGCTCCTATAATTCACCCCTCCACTTT. Translating it yields CASSPGGSYNSPLHF.